The T cell receptor beta chain described here comes from a study of blood T cells in healthy people across ages. The CDR3 is made up of 19 amino acids. The junction had 13 bases not matched to a gene; V was cut back by 2 bases and J by 4 bases. CDR1 LGHNA and CDR2 YSLEER come from the germline V gene. Through a sample-barcoded 5' primer and a J-beta primer mix, a second PCR was run for roughly 6 to 12 cycles. TCRdb recomputed calls from the 5' RACE reads with MiXCR, one row per CDR3 protein. The sample shows about 900,000 distinct CDR3 sequences, approximately 59% of them seen only once. The chain joins TRBV4-3 to TRBJ2-3; 12 bases map to TRBD2. The TCR sequence derives from a man aged 25 to 40 in good health. Sequencing was performed on blood. CDR3 region: CASSQLAGGQGFIPDTQYF. The DNA for the CDR3 is TGCGCCAGCAGCCAACTAGCGGGGGGGCAGGGTTTCATCCCAGATACGCAGTATTTT.